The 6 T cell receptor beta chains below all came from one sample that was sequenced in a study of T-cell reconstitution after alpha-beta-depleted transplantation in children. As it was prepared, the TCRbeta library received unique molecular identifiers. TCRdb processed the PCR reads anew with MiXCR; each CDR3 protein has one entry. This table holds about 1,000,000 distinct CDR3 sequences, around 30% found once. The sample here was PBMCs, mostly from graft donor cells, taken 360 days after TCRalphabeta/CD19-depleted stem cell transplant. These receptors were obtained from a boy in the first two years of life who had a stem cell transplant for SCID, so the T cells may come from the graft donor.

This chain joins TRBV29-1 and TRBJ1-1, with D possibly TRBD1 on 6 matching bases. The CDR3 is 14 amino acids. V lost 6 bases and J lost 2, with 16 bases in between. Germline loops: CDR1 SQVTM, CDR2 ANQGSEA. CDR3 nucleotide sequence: TGCAGCGTATTTACACTACAGGGAAACACTGAAGCTTTCTTT. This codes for CSVFTLQGNTEAFF.

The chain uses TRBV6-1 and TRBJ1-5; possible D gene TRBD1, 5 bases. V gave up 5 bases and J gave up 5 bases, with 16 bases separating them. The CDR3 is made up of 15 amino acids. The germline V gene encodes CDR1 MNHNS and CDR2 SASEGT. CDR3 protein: CASSPRVGGHQPQHF. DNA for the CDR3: TGTGCCAGCAGTCCCAGGGTAGGCGGGCATCAGCCCCAGCATTTT.

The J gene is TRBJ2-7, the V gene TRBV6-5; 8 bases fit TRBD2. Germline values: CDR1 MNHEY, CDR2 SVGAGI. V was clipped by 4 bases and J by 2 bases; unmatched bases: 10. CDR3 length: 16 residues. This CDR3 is CASSSPRLAPAYEQYF. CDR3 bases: TGTGCCAGCAGTTCACCCAGACTAGCGCCCGCCTACGAGCAGTACTTC.

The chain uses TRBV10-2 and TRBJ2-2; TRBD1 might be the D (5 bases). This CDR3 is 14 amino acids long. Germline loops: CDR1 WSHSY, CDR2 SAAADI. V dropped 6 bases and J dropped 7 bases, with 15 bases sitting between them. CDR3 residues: CASSLGRGIGELFF. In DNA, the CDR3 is TGCGCCAGCAGCCTCGGTAGGGGTATCGGGGAGCTGTTTTTT.

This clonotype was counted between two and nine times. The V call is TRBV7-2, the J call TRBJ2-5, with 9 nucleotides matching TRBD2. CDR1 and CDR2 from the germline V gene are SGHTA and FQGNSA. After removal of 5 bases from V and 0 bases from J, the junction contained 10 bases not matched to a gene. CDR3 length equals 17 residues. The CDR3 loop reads CASSRRASGINQETQYF. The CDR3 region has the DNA TGTGCCAGCAGCCGCCGGGCTAGCGGGATAAACCAAGAGACCCAGTACTTC. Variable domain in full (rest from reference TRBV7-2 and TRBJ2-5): GAGVSQSPSNKVTEKGKDVELRCDPISGHTALYWYRQSLGQGLEFLIYFQGNSAPDKSGLPSDRFSAERTGGSVSTLTIQRTQQEDSAVYLCASSRRASGINQETQYFGPGTRLLVL.

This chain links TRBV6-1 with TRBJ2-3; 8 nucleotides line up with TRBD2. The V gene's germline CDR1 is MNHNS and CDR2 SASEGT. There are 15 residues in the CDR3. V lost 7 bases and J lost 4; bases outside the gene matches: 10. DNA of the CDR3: TGTGCCAGCACGCCCCGACTAGCGAGTTCAGATACGCAGTATTTT. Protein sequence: CASTPRLASSDTQYF.